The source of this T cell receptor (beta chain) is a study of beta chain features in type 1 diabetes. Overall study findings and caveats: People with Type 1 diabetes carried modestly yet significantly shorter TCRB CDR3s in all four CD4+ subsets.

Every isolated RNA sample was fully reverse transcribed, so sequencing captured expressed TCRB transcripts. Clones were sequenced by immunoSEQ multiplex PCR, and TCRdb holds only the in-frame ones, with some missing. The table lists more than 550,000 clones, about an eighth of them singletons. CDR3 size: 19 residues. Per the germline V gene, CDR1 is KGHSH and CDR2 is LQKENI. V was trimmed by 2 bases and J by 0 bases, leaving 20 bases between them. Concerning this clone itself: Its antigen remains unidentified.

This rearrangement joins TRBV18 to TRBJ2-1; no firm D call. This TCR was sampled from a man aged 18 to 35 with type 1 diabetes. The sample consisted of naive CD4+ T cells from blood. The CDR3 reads CASSPSPRSLIGSYNEQFF. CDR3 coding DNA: TGTGCCAGCTCACCAAGCCCGAGGTCATTAATCGGCTCCTACAATGAGCAGTTCTTC. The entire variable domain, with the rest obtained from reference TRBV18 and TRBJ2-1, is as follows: NAGVMQNPRHLVRRRGQEARLRCSPMKGHSHVYWYRQLPEEGLKFMVYLQKENIIDESGMPKERFSAEFPKEGPSILRIQQVVRGDSAAYFCASSPSPRSLIGSYNEQFFGPGTRLTVL.